This TCR beta chain is from a study of CD8 T cells in Susac syndrome. Each multiple sclerosis control was a treatment-naive patient with relapsing-remitting disease that was either stable or active. Negative isolation was used for CD8+ and CD4+ T cells, and FACS enrichment was applied to TEMRA cells. Study-level results: Only a relatively small number of individuals were included in the TCR sequencing and HLA analysis.

Worth noting for this clonotype: What it recognizes is unknown.

When the RNA was reverse transcribed, random hexamers were used with an input of roughly 0.5 to 1 ug. With immunoSEQ multiplex PCR, TCR beta CDR3 was amplified across 54 Vbeta and 13 Jbeta. Via MiXCR, TCRdb re-called the immunoSEQ multiplex PCR reads, giving one row per CDR3 protein. The sample shows approximately 280,000 distinct CDR3 sequences, around 84% of them seen only once. CDR1 is SGHTA and CDR2 is FQGNSA in the germline V gene. V was trimmed by 1 base and J by 8 bases, leaving 15 bases between them. The CDR3 length is 15 residues. Sequencing was carried out using CD8+ T cells from PBMCs. This TCR was sampled from a human donor with multiple sclerosis. The chain joins TRBV7-2 to TRBJ2-1, with D possibly TRBD2 on 5 matching bases. The CDR3 DNA follows: TGTGCCAGCAGCTTAGACGGGAATGTGGCCGATGAGCAGTTCTTC. Encoded protein: CASSLDGNVADEQFF.